The 27 T cell receptor beta chains given below trace back to one sample, sequenced in a study of T-cell reconstitution after alpha-beta-depleted transplantation in children. Unique molecular identifiers were used to barcode this TCRbeta library. TCRdb reanalysed the PCR reads using MiXCR and keeps one entry per CDR3 protein. The profile shows fewer than 550,000 distinct CDR3 sequences, 11% of them singletons. The material sequenced was PBMCs, mostly from graft donor cells, taken 180 days after TCRalphabeta/CD19-depleted stem cell transplant. Receptor source: a female patient between 2 and 10 years old who had a stem cell transplant for aplastic anemia, so the T cells may come from the graft donor.

The chain links TRBV28 to TRBJ2-5, with D maybe TRBD2 (5 bases). The CDR3 sequence is 13 residues long. The germline gives CDR1 MDHEN, CDR2 SYDVKM. V was shortened by 1 base and J by 5 bases, with 8 bases between the two germline ends. The CDR3 loop is CASSLYSVETQYF. The CDR3 DNA sequence: TGTGCCAGCAGTTTATATAGCGTCGAGACCCAGTACTTC.

J is TRBJ2-7 and V is TRBV2; D gene ambiguous. The length of the CDR3 is 15 residues. The V and J ends lost 1 base and 0 bases respectively, with 10 bases between them. Germline lookup yields CDR1 SNHLY and CDR2 FYNNEI. The CDR3 coding sequence is TGTGCCAGCAGTGAAGGTAGTGCCCTCTCCTACGAGCAGTACGTC. Amino acid sequence: CASSEGSALSYEQYV.

This rearrangement joins TRBV6-2 or TRBV6-3 to TRBJ1-6; possibly TRBD1 for D (5 bases). Deletions cut 6 bases from V and 8 bases from J, with 20 bases between. The germline CDR1 and CDR2 sequences are MNHEY and SVGEGT. This CDR3 region has 16 residues. DNA for the CDR3: TGTGCCAGCAGAAACCCGGGACGGGCTGGCGATTCACCCCTCCACTTT. Encoded protein: CASRNPGRAGDSPLHF.

This clonotype was seen repeatedly, ten times or more. V usage is TRBV7-8 and J usage is TRBJ1-4; D gene uncertain. Germline-derived CDR1 and CDR2 are SGHVS and FQNEAQ. Trimming left V 1 base short and J 8 bases short, with 14 bases between. The CDR3 has 15 residues. The CDR3 reads CASSLEAGWVEKLFF. The CDR3 DNA reads TGTGCCAGCAGCTTAGAGGCCGGGTGGGTGGAAAAACTGTTTTTT.

The chain joins TRBV7-2 to TRBJ2-7; 7 bases are shared with TRBD1. Losses at the gene ends were 5 bases for V and 1 base for J; bases not matched to a gene: 8. The germline CDR1 and CDR2 sequences are SGHTA and FQGNSA. CDR3 length: 15 amino acids. The CDR3 region has the DNA TGTGCCAGCAGCCCCCGGACAGGCCGGTCCTACGAGCAGTACGTC. It is translated as CASSPRTGRSYEQYV.

A few counts support this clonotype. The chain links TRBV7-9 to TRBJ1-2, with no clear D. This CDR3 spans 14 amino acids. CDR1 and CDR2 (germline): SEHNR, FQNEAQ (reference sequence). The V gene lost 2 bases and the J gene lost 6 bases, with 13 bases spanning the gap. CDR3 loop: CASSLPGQRDGYTF. Written as DNA, the CDR3 is TGTGCCAGCAGCTTACCAGGCCAGAGGGATGGCTACACCTTC.

This clonotype was picked up a small number of times. The V gene is TRBV6-5, the J gene TRBJ2-2, with D uncertain. Germline values: CDR1 MNHEY, CDR2 SVGAGI. This CDR3 spans 16 amino acids. Trimming took off 2 bases at V and 0 bases at J, with 10 bases between the two ends. The CDR3: CASSYGYNPNTGELFF. In nucleotides, the CDR3 is TGTGCCAGCAGTTACGGCTATAACCCGAACACCGGGGAGCTGTTTTTT.

The table lists this clonotype with a few counts. A read error may produce the germline difference seen at one junction end. The chain employs TRBV7-9 and TRBJ2-2; unclear D gene. This CDR3 contains 17 residues. The germline gives CDR1 SEHNR, CDR2 FQNEAQ (reference sequence). The CDR3 region is CASSLSRTQPNPGELFF. The CDR3 DNA is TGTGCCAGCAGCCTAAGCCGCACACAACCGAACCCCGGGGAGCTGTTTTTT. Full variable domain (outside the CDR3, taken from reference TRBV7-9 and TRBJ2-2): DTGVSQNPRHKITKRGQNVTFRCDPISEHNRLYWYRQTLGQGPEFLTYFQNEAQLEKSRLLSDRFSAERPKGSFSTLEIQRTEQGDSAMYLCASSLSRTQPNPGELFFGEGSRLTVL.

The V call is TRBV12-3 or TRBV12-4, the J call TRBJ2-1; 10 nucleotides match TRBD2. V lost 3 bases and J lost 2; bases outside the gene matches: 10. This CDR3 is 18 amino acids long. The CDR3 sequence: CASSFKVLAGAPYNEQFF. The CDR3 region has the DNA TGTGCCAGCAGTTTTAAGGTCCTAGCGGGGGCCCCCTACAATGAGCAGTTCTTC.

This clonotype showed up just a few times. The rearrangement uses TRBV28 and TRBJ1-1; D remains unclear. Germline lookup yields CDR1 MDHEN and CDR2 SYDVKM. V was clipped by 1 base and J by 0 bases, with 3 bases between them. This CDR3 has 13 amino acids. Written as DNA, the CDR3 is TGTGCCAGCAGTTTATACGTGAACACTGAAGCTTTCTTT. Its protein product is CASSLYVNTEAFF.

This clonotype was picked up a small number of times. The chain couples TRBV13 to TRBJ2-3, with D tentatively TRBD2 (5 bases). From germline, CDR1 is PRHDT and CDR2 FYEKMQ (reference sequence). This CDR3 spans 17 amino acids. V lost 5 bases, J lost 2 bases, and 20 bases lay in between. CDR3 loop: CASSARASGSFTDTQYF. The CDR3 DNA is TGTGCCAGCAGCGCACGTGCCAGCGGAAGCTTCACAGATACGCAGTATTTT.

The rearrangement joins TRBV18 to TRBJ2-3; TRBD2 agrees at 16 bases. The V gene end was trimmed by 0 bases and the J gene end by 4 bases; junction bases not matched to a gene: 4. The germline gives CDR1 KGHSH, CDR2 LQKENI. CDR3 length: 18 residues. The CDR3 protein is CASSPPGLAGGPPDTQYF. The CDR3 bases are TGTGCCAGCTCACCACCGGGACTAGCGGGAGGGCCTCCAGATACGCAGTATTTT.

This rearrangement joins TRBV12-5 to TRBJ1-1; D is unresolved. This CDR3 has 14 amino acids. Trimming stripped 7 bases from V and 1 base from J, with 13 bases between. CDR1 and CDR2 (germline): LGHNT, FRNRAP. For the CDR3, the DNA is TGTGCTAGTGCCCCCCGGGAGGCGAACACTGAAGCTTTCTTT. Protein product: CASAPREANTEAFF.

This clonotype was picked up a small number of times. This chain links TRBV28 with TRBJ2-6; 9 bases are shared with TRBD1. The V and J ends lost 7 bases and 0 bases, in that order; junction bases with no gene match: 4. The CDR3 is made up of 16 amino acids. The V gene's germline CDR1 is MDHEN and CDR2 SYDVKM. In nucleotides, the CDR3 is TGTGCCAGCAACAGGGGGCCCGGCTCTGGGGCCAACGTCCTGACTTTC. This translates into CASNRGPGSGANVLTF. Supplemented by reference TRBV28 and TRBJ2-6, the full variable domain reads DVKVTQSSRYLVKRTGEKVFLECVQDMDHENMFWYRQDPGLGLRLIYFSYDVKMKEKGDIPEGYSVSREKKERFSLILESASTNQTSMYLCASNRGPGSGANVLTFGAGSRLTVL.

The chain has TRBV7-9 and TRBJ1-5; weak D call: TRBD1 (5 bases). The germline CDR1 and CDR2 sequences are SEHNR and FQNEAQ (reference sequence). Trimming removed 3 bases at V and 4 bases at J, with 16 bases between. This CDR3 region has 16 residues. The CDR3 nucleotides read TGTGCCAGCAGCTTGGGGACGCAGACTTCGAATCAGCCCCAGCATTTT. This translates into CASSLGTQTSNQPQHF. Drawing the rest from reference TRBV7-9 and TRBJ1-5, the complete variable domain is DTGVSQNPRHKITKRGQNVTFRCDPISEHNRLYWYRQTLGQGPEFLTYFQNEAQLEKSRLLSDRFSAERPKGSFSTLEIQRTEQGDSAMYLCASSLGTQTSNQPQHFGDGTRLSIL.

This clonotype showed up just a few times. The chain employs TRBV6-1 and TRBJ1-1; a possible D gene is TRBD1 (5 bases). Between the trimmed V and J ends, which lost 1 base and 6 bases, there was a span of 12 bases. Germline V gene lookup returns CDR1 MNHNS and CDR2 SASEGT. The length of the CDR3 is 14 residues. The CDR3 loop is CASSEGGGVAEAFF. The DNA for the CDR3 is TGTGCCAGCAGTGAAGGCGGGGGAGTCGCTGAAGCTTTCTTT.

The rearrangement links TRBV12-3 or TRBV12-4 to TRBJ2-1; tentatively, D is TRBD2 (5 bases). The CDR3 has 15 amino acids. Trimming shortened V by 6 bases and J by 4 bases, and 16 bases separated the two germline ends. CDR3 amino acids: CASRRLISRYNEQFF. CDR3 coding DNA: TGTGCCAGCAGGAGACTAATATCTCGGTACAATGAGCAGTTCTTC.

This clonotype was observed a handful of times. The chain has TRBV6-5 and TRBJ2-2, with D perhaps TRBD2 (6 bases). Looked up from germline, CDR1 is MNHEY and CDR2 is SVGAGI. V lost 4 bases, J lost 0 bases, and 15 bases lay in between. The CDR3 extends over 17 amino acids. The CDR3 nucleotides are TGTGCCAGCAGTTTCCTACCAGGGAGGTCGAACACCGGGGAGCTGTTTTTT. Translation gives CASSFLPGRSNTGELFF.

This clonotype was counted between two and nine times. This chain links TRBV7-9 with TRBJ2-7, with TRBD1 matching over 8 bases. The CDR3 extends over 16 amino acids. The junction had 10 bases not matched to a gene; V was cut back by 3 bases and J by 3 bases. CDR1 SEHNR and CDR2 FQNEAQ come from the germline V gene (reference sequence). CDR3 bases: TGTGCCAGCAGCTTTTACGCACCGACAGGGGTCTACGAGCAGTACTTC. This sequence encodes CASSFYAPTGVYEQYF.

The J gene is TRBJ2-1, the V gene TRBV29-1; D is perhaps TRBD2 (6 bases). This CDR3 region has 13 residues. The germline gives CDR1 SQVTM, CDR2 ANQGSEA. The ends were cut back, 1 base at V and 10 bases at J, with 14 bases in the middle. This CDR3 reads CSVEARGGYEQFF. In DNA, the CDR3 is TGCAGCGTTGAAGCCCGGGGAGGCTACGAGCAGTTCTTC.

The chain combines TRBV27 with TRBJ2-2, with D uncertain. This CDR3 has 14 residues. Trimming stripped 4 bases from V and 3 bases from J, with 9 bases between. Germline CDR1 is MNHEY and CDR2 is SMNVEV (reference sequence). CDR3 region: CASSSTPYTGELFF. For the CDR3, the DNA is TGTGCCAGCAGTTCGACCCCCTACACCGGGGAGCTGTTTTTT.

The table lists this clonotype with a few counts. The rearrangement links TRBV10-3 to TRBJ2-1; D may match TRBD1 or TRBD2 (6 bases each). The CDR3 is made up of 14 amino acids. Germline V gives CDR1 ENHRY, CDR2 SYGVKD. V was shortened by 9 bases and J by 5 bases, with 17 bases between the two germline ends. The CDR3 loop is CAIRREGGNNEQFF. CDR3 in DNA: TGTGCCATTCGGAGGGAAGGGGGGAACAATGAGCAGTTCTTC.

The sample holds a few counts of this clonotype. V is TRBV4-3 and J is TRBJ2-2; no firm D call. The length of the CDR3 is 16 residues. Germline V gene sequence: CDR1 LGHNA, CDR2 YSLEER. Deletions cut 4 bases from V and 1 base from J, with 13 bases between. The CDR3: CASSRYRGGNTGELFF. As DNA, the CDR3 is TGCGCCAGCAGCCGGTATCGCGGCGGGAACACCGGGGAGCTGTTTTTT.

V usage is TRBV20-1 and J usage is TRBJ2-1; TRBD2 might be the D (6 bases). Trimming removed 2 bases at V and 6 bases at J, with 29 bases between. The CDR3 spans 19 residues. Germline assignment: CDR1 DFQATT and CDR2 SNEGSKA (reference sequence). The chain's CDR3 is CSARSRPKTRGGWSNEQFF. The CDR3 DNA follows: TGCAGTGCTAGAAGCCGGCCGAAGACTAGAGGCGGGTGGAGCAATGAGCAGTTCTTC.

This clonotype was counted between two and nine times. This chain connects TRBV12-3 or TRBV12-4 to TRBJ2-1; TRBD2 matches at 12 bases. CDR3 length: 20 residues. The trim removed 4 bases at V and 9 bases at J, leaving 22 bases unmatched. CDR3 DNA sequence: TGTGCCAGCAGTTGGAGTGTCCAGCCCCTGACTAGCGGGAGTGGCGGTGAGCAGTTCTTC. Its translation is CASSWSVQPLTSGSGGEQFF.

V and J are TRBV7-9 and TRBJ1-2; D unclear. V gave up 0 bases and J gave up 4 bases, with 9 bases separating them. Germline loops: CDR1 SEHNR, CDR2 FQNEAQ (reference sequence). The CDR3 is made up of 14 amino acids. Here the CDR3 reads CASSLAGRAYGYTF. The CDR3 DNA reads TGTGCCAGCAGCTTAGCAGGGAGGGCCTATGGCTACACCTTC. The full variable domain, with the rest looked up from reference TRBV7-9 and TRBJ1-2, is DTGVSQNPRHKITKRGQNVTFRCDPISEHNRLYWYRQTLGQGPEFLTYFQNEAQLEKSRLLSDRFSAERPKGSFSTLEIQRTEQGDSAMYLCASSLAGRAYGYTFGSGTRLTVV.

This clonotype was observed a handful of times. The chain uses TRBV5-6 and TRBJ2-1; TRBD2 aligns across 12 bases. Losses at the gene ends were 4 bases for V and 2 bases for J; bases not matched to a gene: 13. Germline-derived CDR1 and CDR2 are SGHDT and YYEEEE. The CDR3 totals 19 residues. The CDR3 spells CASSRKLAGGPPPYNEQFF. The DNA of the CDR3 is TGTGCCAGCAGCCGGAAACTAGCGGGAGGCCCGCCTCCCTACAATGAGCAGTTCTTC.